Below are 11 T cell receptor beta chains sequenced from a single sample in a study of T cells in Graves' hyperthyroidism and ophthalmopathy. The investigators amplified TCR beta CDR3 regions from RNA transcripts. TCR CDR3 underwent first-round RT-PCR with the HTBI primer set. Each CDR3 protein is one row after TCRdb ran MiXCR on the multiplex PCR reads. Of approximately 620,000 distinct CDR3 sequences listed, roughly 16% are singletons. Sequencing was carried out using blood. The receptor source for this set is a middle-aged woman with Graves' ophthalmopathy.

This clonotype was counted ten times or more. V usage is TRBV20-1 and J usage is TRBJ2-3; 11 bases fit TRBD2. The V segment lost 3 bases and the J segment 7 bases; nucleotides outside the gene matches: 12. Germline V lookup: CDR1 DFQATT, CDR2 SNEGSKA (reference sequence). This CDR3 is built from 16 residues. CDR3 nucleotides: TGCAGTGCTAGGGCCGGGCTAGCGGGAGGAGTGTATACGCAGTATTTT. Encoded protein: CSARAGLAGGVYTQYF.

The V gene is TRBV7-9, the J gene TRBJ2-1; 9 bases are a match to TRBD2. The CDR3 is 18 amino acids. Germline V lookup: CDR1 SEHNR, CDR2 FQNEAQ (reference sequence). The trim removed 6 bases at V and 5 bases at J, leaving 17 bases unmatched. CDR3 amino acids: CASSSWRGGLPQNNEQFF. In DNA form, the CDR3 reads TGTGCCAGCAGTTCGTGGCGGGGGGGCCTTCCCCAAAACAATGAGCAGTTCTTC. The whole variable domain, remainder taken from reference TRBV7-9 and TRBJ2-1, is DTGVSQNPRHKITKRGQNVTFRCDPISEHNRLYWYRQTLGQGPEFLTYFQNEAQLEKSRLLSDRFSAERPKGSFSTLEIQRTEQGDSAMYLCASSSWRGGLPQNNEQFFGPGTRLTVL.

This clonotype was seen more than once but under ten times. The chain links TRBV2 to TRBJ2-3; 7 nucleotides align to TRBD2. The CDR3 loop spans 14 amino acids. In germline, CDR1 is SNHLY, CDR2 FYNNEI. With 3 bases clipped from V and 5 bases from J, the junction kept 5 bases outside the gene matches. The CDR3 spells CASSERGSLDTQYF. For the CDR3, the DNA is TGTGCCAGCAGTGAGCGGGGGAGCTTAGATACGCAGTATTTT.

This chain links TRBV20-1 with TRBJ2-1; 8 bases line up with TRBD2. J was trimmed by 4 bases and V by 6 bases; bases with no gene match: 11. CDR1 and CDR2 from the germline V gene are DFQATT and SNEGSKA (reference sequence). There are 15 residues in the CDR3. CDR3 protein: CSARKGSGVYNEQFF. DNA for the CDR3: TGCAGTGCCCGAAAGGGTAGCGGGGTTTACAATGAGCAGTTCTTC.

In this sample, this clonotype turned up many times. V is TRBV30 and J is TRBJ1-4; possible D gene TRBD1, 5 bases. Germline V lookup: CDR1 GTSNPN, CDR2 SVGIG (reference sequence). Trimming left V 1 base short and J 4 bases short, with 10 bases between. The CDR3 length is 14 residues. CDR3 loop: CAWSGGAGNEKLFF. As DNA, the CDR3 is TGTGCCTGGAGTGGGGGCGCGGGTAATGAAAAACTGTTTTTT.

This clonotype was seen many times. This chain links TRBV6-1 with TRBJ2-3; 7 positions match TRBD1. Germline V CDR1 and CDR2: MNHNS, SASEGT. Trimming took 7 bases from V and 5 from J; bases not matched to a gene: 9. This CDR3 contains 14 residues. CDR3 bases: TGTGCCAGCAACAGGGGCCCGAGGGGAGATACGCAGTATTTT. This gives the protein CASNRGPRGDTQYF.

About this clonotype: A read error may explain this, as a much larger clone is one base away. Here the CDR3 DNA reads TGTACCAGCAGCCCCCAGGGCGTCTCACCCCTCCACTTT. This encodes CTSSPQGVSPLHF. V and J are TRBV12-3 or TRBV12-4 and TRBJ1-6; D might be TRBD1 (5 bases). The CDR3 sequence is 13 residues long.

This clonotype turned up a few times. The rearrangement links TRBV7-9 to TRBJ2-2; D might be TRBD2 (6 bases). V was clipped by 7 bases and J by 7 bases, with 19 bases between them. In germline, CDR1 is SEHNR, CDR2 FQNEAQ (reference sequence). The CDR3 is 15 amino acids. The CDR3 spells CASTMTRGSGGELFF. CDR3 DNA sequence: TGTGCCAGCACCATGACCCGGGGGAGTGGCGGGGAGCTGTTTTTT. The whole variable domain, filled in from reference TRBV7-9 and TRBJ2-2, reads DTGVSQNPRHKITKRGQNVTFRCDPISEHNRLYWYRQTLGQGPEFLTYFQNEAQLEKSRLLSDRFSAERPKGSFSTLEIQRTEQGDSAMYLCASTMTRGSGGELFFGEGSRLTVL.

The chain has TRBV19 and TRBJ1-6; D is undetermined. Trimming removed 3 bases at V and 7 bases at J, with 7 bases between. The germline V gene has CDR1 LNHDA and CDR2 SQIVND (reference sequence). The CDR3 consists of 13 residues. Here the CDR3 reads CASSIGRNSPLHF. DNA of the CDR3: TGTGCCAGTAGTATTGGCAGAAATTCACCCCTCCACTTT.

This clonotype was recorded at least ten times. This sequence joins TRBV7-8 and TRBJ2-3; 7 bases are shared with TRBD2. The CDR3 has 17 amino acids. V lost 5 bases, J lost 4 bases, and 15 bases stayed unmatched. Germline V gives CDR1 SGHVS, CDR2 FQNEAQ. The CDR3 nucleotides are TGTGCCAGCAGCCCACCATTTGGGCGGGAGAACGCAGATACGCAGTATTTT. It yields the protein CASSPPFGRENADTQYF.

This clonotype occurred many times. The J gene is TRBJ2-7, the V gene TRBV20-1, with D perhaps TRBD1 (5 bases). With 1 base removed from V and 2 bases from J, the gap between germline ends came to 21 bases. CDR3 length: 17 residues. Germline assignment: CDR1 DFQATT and CDR2 SNEGSKA (reference sequence). The CDR3, as DNA: TGCAGTGCTAGAGGTCGGATCGGCAGGGCTTATCCCTACGAGCAGTACTTC. It codes for CSARGRIGRAYPYEQYF.